Presented here are 28 T cell receptor beta chains from one specimen sequenced in a study of cytomegalovirus exposure and HLA in healthy donors. PCR used 60 Vbeta primers and 13 Jbeta primers. TCRdb's copy holds only in-frame clones and misses some; the assay was immunoSEQ multiplex PCR. The specimen's table records roughly 150,000 clones. The sequenced sample was PBMCs. These receptors originate from a woman aged 45 to 65 in good health and CMV-seronegative.

The rearrangement uses TRBV9 and TRBJ2-3; 10 bases fit TRBD2. The length of the CDR3 is 15 residues. Germline V gene lookup returns CDR1 SGDLS and CDR2 YYNGEE. Trimming removed 2 bases from V and 2 bases from J; junction bases left unmatched: 2. CDR3 in amino acids: CASSVLAGVTDTQYF. The DNA for the CDR3 is TGTGCCAGCAGCGTCCTAGCGGGAGTCACAGATACGCAGTATTTT.

This chain uses TRBV7-8 with TRBJ2-7, with D tentatively TRBD1 (5 bases). Germline CDR1 SGHVS, CDR2 FQNEAQ. This CDR3 has 14 amino acids. V was pared by 1 base and J by 3 bases, with 10 bases between. The DNA of the CDR3 is TGTGCCAGCAGCTTAGGGGGCTGGATCTACGAGCAGTACTTC. Amino acid sequence: CASSLGGWIYEQYF. The variable domain in full, completed from reference TRBV7-8 and TRBJ2-7, reads GAGVSQSPRYKVAKRGQDVALRCDPISGHVSLFWYQQALGQGPEFLTYFQNEAQLDKSGLPSDRFFAERPEGSVSTLKIQRTQQEDSAVYLCASSLGGWIYEQYFGPGTRLTVT.

This chain joins TRBV18 and TRBJ1-1; the D is unclear. The CDR3 covers 14 residues. The V end was cut by 0 bases, the J end by 0 bases, with 5 bases between. Germline CDR1 is KGHSH and CDR2 is LQKENI. CDR3 protein: CASSPPNMNTEAFF. The CDR3 nucleotides are TGTGCCAGCTCACCACCAAACATGAACACTGAAGCTTTCTTT.

J is TRBJ1-1 and V is TRBV30, with 11 nucleotides matching TRBD1. With 8 bases clipped from V and 3 bases from J, the junction kept 5 bases outside the gene matches. CDR1 GTSNPN and CDR2 SVGIG come from the germline V gene (reference sequence). The CDR3 runs 13 residues. The CDR3, as DNA: TGTGCCGCGGACAGGGGGCAAGACACTGAAGCTTTCTTT. Protein: CAADRGQDTEAFF.

This chain links TRBV6-4 with TRBJ2-3; 9 nucleotides align to TRBD2. Germline CDR1 MRHNA, CDR2 SNTAGT. The CDR3 covers 16 residues. J gave up 4 bases and V 3 bases, and 8 bases lay outside the gene matches. The CDR3 is CASSESAGGPSDTQYF. For the CDR3, the DNA is TGTGCCAGCAGTGAATCCGCGGGAGGGCCCTCAGATACGCAGTATTTT.

This chain connects TRBV6-1 to TRBJ2-7, with D possibly being TRBD2 (6 bases). V was shortened by 2 bases and J by 1 base, with 12 bases between the two germline ends. The CDR3 runs 15 residues. CDR1 is MNHNS, CDR2 SASEGT, per germline. CDR3 bases: TGTGCCAGCAGTGAACGGGGACTGAATTCCTACGAGCAGTACTTC. Translation: CASSERGLNSYEQYF.

The chain combines TRBV4-3 with TRBJ2-2; D may be TRBD2 (6 bases). The CDR3 runs to 17 residues. V was pared by 4 bases and J by 3 bases, with 18 bases between. The germline CDR1 and CDR2 sequences are LGHNA and YSLEER. CDR3: CASSPDPGRDYTGELFF. CDR3 DNA: TGCGCCAGCAGCCCCGACCCTGGCAGGGACTACACCGGGGAGCTGTTTTTT.

The chain couples TRBV18 to TRBJ1-3; 7 bases line up with TRBD1. The V gene end was trimmed by 6 bases and the J gene end by 0 bases; junction bases not matched to a gene: 8. CDR3 length equals 16 residues. The germline gives CDR1 KGHSH, CDR2 LQKENI. The CDR3 DNA is TGTGCCAGCTCGACCCCGGGACAGAGCTCTGGAAACACCATATATTTT. Translated: CASSTPGQSSGNTIYF.

The chain joins TRBV5-6 to TRBJ2-1; 8 nucleotides agree with TRBD2. CDR1 SGHDT and CDR2 YYEEEE come from the germline V gene. CDR3 length: 15 amino acids. The V and J ends lost 0 bases and 5 bases, in that order; junction bases with no gene match: 4. The CDR3 region is CASSLALAGNNEQFF. CDR3 DNA: TGTGCCAGCAGCTTGGCTTTAGCGGGAAACAATGAGCAGTTCTTC. Full variable domain (remainder filled in from reference TRBV5-6 and TRBJ2-1): DAGVTQSPTHLIKTRGQQVTLRCSPKSGHDTVSWYQQALGQGPQFIFQYYEEEERQRGNFPDRFSGHQFPNYSSELNVNALLLGDSALYLCASSLALAGNNEQFFGPGTRLTVL.

This chain uses TRBV5-4 with TRBJ2-1; no definite D call. CDR1 and CDR2 (germline): SGHNT, YYREEE (reference sequence). This CDR3 contains 16 residues. V was cut by 0 bases and J by 2 bases, with 12 bases left in between. This CDR3 reads CASSLGDTVTYNEQFF. CDR3 nucleotide sequence: TGTGCCAGCAGCTTGGGAGACACGGTCACCTACAATGAGCAGTTCTTC. The variable domain in full, with the rest retrieved from reference TRBV5-4 and TRBJ2-1, is ETGVTQSPTHLIKTRGQQVTLRCSSQSGHNTVSWYQQALGQGPQFIFQYYREEENGRGNFPPRFSGLQFPNYSSELNVNALELDDSALYLCASSLGDTVTYNEQFFGPGTRLTVL.

The chain links TRBV14 to TRBJ2-7, with 7 bases identical to TRBD2. CDR3 length equals 15 residues. Unmatched junction bases numbered 8, after V lost 4 bases and J lost 2 bases. Germline V lookup: CDR1 SGHDN, CDR2 FVKESK. CDR3 loop: CASSPRGREAYEQYF. The CDR3 DNA is TGTGCCAGCAGCCCGCGGGGACGGGAGGCCTACGAGCAGTACTTC.

The J gene is TRBJ2-7, the V gene TRBV28, with 11 bases matching TRBD2. Trimming cost V 6 bases and J 0 bases; bases outside gene matches: 7. This CDR3 region has 16 residues. The V gene's germline CDR1 is MDHEN and CDR2 SYDVKM. The CDR3 here is CASSNPGTSGSYEQYF. The CDR3 region has the DNA TGTGCCAGCAGCAATCCCGGGACTAGCGGCTCCTACGAGCAGTACTTC.

The gene calls are TRBV7-9 and TRBJ2-1; 15 bases map to TRBD2. The V segment lost 4 bases and the J segment 6 bases; nucleotides outside the gene matches: 1. The CDR3 extends over 15 amino acids. Germline CDR1 SEHNR, CDR2 FQNEAQ (reference sequence). The CDR3 nucleotides are TGTGCCAGCAGCTCGGGACTAGCGGGGGGCAATGAGCAGTTCTTC. Its translation is CASSSGLAGGNEQFF. The complete variable domain, with remaining parts taken from reference TRBV7-9 and TRBJ2-1, reads DTGVSQNPRHKITKRGQNVTFRCDPISEHNRLYWYRQTLGQGPEFLTYFQNEAQLEKSRLLSDRFSAERPKGSFSTLEIQRTEQGDSAMYLCASSSGLAGGNEQFFGPGTRLTVL.

This sequence joins TRBV4-2 and TRBJ2-1; 7 bases are a match to TRBD2. The CDR3 is 15 residues long. Germline CDR1 is LGHNA and CDR2 is YNFKEQ. J was trimmed by 7 bases and V by 1 base; bases with no gene match: 7. The CDR3 nucleotides are TGTGCCAGCAGCCAAGGGGCGGGAGCTAGGAATGAGCAGTTCTTC. It translates to CASSQGAGARNEQFF.

This chain connects TRBV6-6 to TRBJ2-1, with D tentatively TRBD1 (5 bases). The CDR3 has 13 amino acids. Germline-derived CDR1 and CDR2 are MNHNY and SVGAGI (reference sequence). V gave up 6 bases and J gave up 0 bases, with 6 bases separating them. CDR3 nucleotide sequence: TGTGCCAGCAGAGACAGCTCCTACAATGAGCAGTTCTTC. Amino acid sequence: CASRDSSYNEQFF.

The chain recombines TRBV5-1 with TRBJ2-1; D is possibly TRBD2 (5 bases). The CDR3 loop spans 13 amino acids. V dropped 4 bases and J dropped 7 bases, with 12 bases sitting between them. CDR1 and CDR2 (germline): SGHRS, YFSETQ. The CDR3 loop is CASSRGEDNEQFF. The DNA of the CDR3 is TGCGCCAGCAGCCGGGGAGAAGATAATGAGCAGTTCTTC.

This chain links TRBV30 with TRBJ1-3; the D gene is possibly TRBD1 (5 bases). This CDR3 contains 12 residues. The ends were cut back, 4 bases at V and 2 bases at J, with 6 bases in the middle. CDR1 and CDR2 (germline): GTSNPN, SVGIG (reference sequence). The CDR3 bases are TGTGCCTGGACAGGGACTGGAAACACCATATATTTT. Translation: CAWTGTGNTIYF.

The chain links TRBV19 to TRBJ2-7; TRBD2 matches 11 bases. Germline CDR1 and CDR2: LNHDA and SQIVND (reference sequence). V dropped 6 bases and J dropped 0; count of bases not matched to a gene: 4. CDR3 length equals 15 residues. CDR3 protein: CASRRTSGSSYEQYF. CDR3 nucleotides: TGTGCCAGTAGGCGAACTAGCGGGAGCTCCTACGAGCAGTACTTC.

The J gene is TRBJ1-2, the V gene TRBV5-6; D not resolved. The CDR3 loop spans 14 amino acids. The ends were cut back, 0 bases at V and 8 bases at J, with 14 bases in the middle. The germline CDR1 and CDR2 sequences are SGHDT and YYEEEE. The CDR3: CASSLVRRAGGYTF. CDR3 sequence (DNA): TGTGCCAGCAGCTTGGTGCGTAGGGCGGGGGGCTACACCTTC.

The chain is built from TRBV6-5 and TRBJ1-2; D is unresolved. This CDR3 spans 11 amino acids. V was pared by 2 bases and J by 6 bases, with 4 bases between. The germline gives CDR1 MNHEY, CDR2 SVGAGI. Here the CDR3 reads CASSYGDGYTF. CDR3 bases: TGTGCCAGCAGTTACGGAGATGGCTACACCTTC.

The chain's CDR3 is CASETGYNQPQHF. The CDR3 DNA is TGTGCCAGTGAGACAGGGTACAATCAGCCCCAGCATTTT. The chain links TRBV2 to TRBJ1-5, with 7 bases lining up with TRBD1. Per the germline V gene, CDR1 is SNHLY and CDR2 is FYNNEI. V trimming: 9 bases; J trimming: 3 bases; junction bases outside the gene matches: 5. There are 13 residues in the CDR3.

The chain employs TRBV29-1 and TRBJ2-2; 10 positions match TRBD2. Germline V gene lookup returns CDR1 SQVTM and CDR2 ANQGSEA. The V and J ends lost 5 bases and 5 bases, in that order; junction bases with no gene match: 8. CDR3 length equals 15 residues. CDR3 amino acids: CSVRTSGAGTGELFF. For the CDR3, the DNA is TGCAGCGTTCGAACTAGCGGGGCCGGGACCGGGGAGCTGTTTTTT.

The V and J genes are TRBV6-1 and TRBJ2-2; no reliable D call. This CDR3 is 15 amino acids long. The germline CDR1 and CDR2 sequences are MNHNS and SASEGT. V was pared by 10 bases and J by 1 base, with 16 bases between. CDR3 bases: TGTGCCACCTCGTCCAGTCTGATGAACACCGGGGAGCTGTTTTTT. Its translation is CATSSSLMNTGELFF.

This chain links TRBV13 with TRBJ1-3; TRBD1 aligns across 8 bases. The CDR3 spans 16 residues. Germline loops: CDR1 PRHDT, CDR2 FYEKMQ (reference sequence). Losses at the gene ends were 5 bases for V and 1 base for J; bases not matched to a gene: 7. CDR3 region: CASSPSGTGSGNTIYF. For the CDR3, the DNA is TGTGCCAGCAGCCCCTCCGGGACAGGATCTGGAAACACCATATATTTT.

Points on this clone: The same CDR3 arises from other DNA sequences in this sample as well. The CDR3 coding sequence is TGTGCCAGCAGCCGCACAGGGAACAATGAGCAGTTCTTC. It yields the protein CASSRTGNNEQFF. This rearrangement joins TRBV27 to TRBJ2-1; possibly TRBD1 for D (6 bases). Between the trimmed V and J ends, which lost 6 bases and 5 bases, there was a span of 11 bases. The CDR3 spans 13 residues. CDR1 and CDR2 (germline): MNHEY, SMNVEV (reference sequence).

The gene calls are TRBV6-6 and TRBJ2-4; tentative D call: TRBD2 (6 bases). With 11 bases removed from V and 2 bases from J, the gap between germline ends came to 19 bases. CDR3 length: 15 residues. Germline V gives CDR1 MNHNY, CDR2 SVGAGI (reference sequence). CDR3: CAGGEVWGSKNIQYF. CDR3 DNA sequence: TGTGCCGGCGGGGAGGTTTGGGGATCCAAAAACATTCAGTACTTC.

The chain has TRBV7-9 and TRBJ2-7; D gene ambiguous. The CDR3 is made up of 14 amino acids. Trimming left V 5 bases short and J 5 bases short, with 16 bases between. CDR1 is SEHNR, CDR2 FQNEAQ, per germline (reference sequence). The CDR3 DNA is TGTGCCAGCAGCACCCCCTATGCGAGAGACGAGCAGTACTTC. This gives the protein CASSTPYARDEQYF.

CDR3 in amino acids: CATLDRGLGTEAFF. CDR3 DNA: TGTGCCACCTTGGACAGGGGATTGGGCACTGAAGCTTTCTTT. The rearrangement uses TRBV10-3 and TRBJ1-1, with 9 bases aligning to TRBD1. Germline CDR1 is ENHRY and CDR2 is SYGVKD. The CDR3 totals 14 residues. Unmatched junction bases numbered 10, after V lost 10 bases and J lost 4 bases.